The rows below give T cell receptor beta chains drawn from one sample of a study of tumor-infiltrating lymphocytes in glioblastoma multiforme. TCRdb redid the calling of the multiplex PCR reads with MiXCR, one entry per CDR3 protein. Among 15,000 to 20,000 distinct CDR3 sequences, around 72% were seen once, and the ten largest hold approximately 18%. The sequencing input was peripheral blood. Source of these receptors: a male donor with glioblastoma. Both conserved end residues are part of each CDR3. D genes are given only for firm matches. Some rows have no size entry. The others give once, few or many, or a class for an expanded clone.

J gene: TRBJ2-6
D gene: TRBD2
clone size: many
V gene: TRBV28
CDR3 DNA: TGTGCCAGCACCCCTAGCGGGAGACGGTTGGGGGCCAACGTCCTGACTTTC
CDR3 protein: CASTPSGRRLGANVLTF

J gene: TRBJ1-2
D gene: -
clone size: -
V gene: TRBV20-1
CDR3 DNA: TGCAGTGCCCCCGGTGGGGGGGCCTCTAACTATGGCTACACCTTC
CDR3 protein: CSAPGGGASNYGYTF

J gene: TRBJ2-7
D gene: TRBD2
clone size: many
V gene: TRBV11-2
CDR3 DNA: TGTGCCACCGACGCGAGAGCGGGAGGTCTCTACGAGCAGTACTTC
CDR3 protein: CATDARAGGLYEQYF

J gene: TRBJ2-3
D gene: -
clone size: large
V gene: TRBV11-2
CDR3 DNA: TGTGCCAGCAGCTTAATACAAATCACAGATACGCAGTATTTT
CDR3 protein: CASSLIQITDTQYF

J gene: TRBJ2-3
D gene: -
clone size: -
V gene: TRBV11-2
CDR3 DNA: TGTGTCAGCAGCGTTATCGGGAGCCTCTCAGATACGCAGTATTTT
CDR3 protein: CVSSVIGSLSDTQYF

J gene: TRBJ2-1
D gene: -
clone size: few
V gene: TRBV11-1
CDR3 DNA: TGTGCCAGCAGCTCACGACAGGTATACAATGAGCAGTTCTTC
CDR3 protein: CASSSRQVYNEQFF

J gene: TRBJ1-2
D gene: TRBD1
clone size: -
V gene: TRBV11-2
CDR3 DNA: TGTGTCATCAGCCAGCCGACAGGGATTTACTATGGCTACACCTTC
CDR3 protein: CVISQPTGIYYGYTF

J gene: TRBJ2-7
D gene: -
clone size: -
V gene: TRBV13
CDR3 DNA: TGTGCCAGCAGCCTGCTGGGGGGCGCCTACGAGCAGTACTTC
CDR3 protein: CASSLLGGAYEQYF

J gene: TRBJ2-2
D gene: TRBD2
clone size: few
V gene: TRBV11-2
CDR3 DNA: TGTGCCAGCATCACTAGCGGAACGAACACCGGGGAGCTGTTTTTT
CDR3 protein: CASITSGTNTGELFF

J gene: TRBJ2-2
D gene: -
clone size: many
V gene: TRBV11-2
CDR3 DNA: TGTGCCAGCAGCTTAGATCTCCCTCCGAACACCGGGGAGCTGTTTTTT
CDR3 protein: CASSLDLPPNTGELFF

J gene: TRBJ2-7
D gene: -
clone size: -
V gene: TRBV20-1
CDR3 DNA: TGTAGTGCTAGATCCTTTCTGGGGGAGGATTCCTACGAGCAGTACTTC
CDR3 protein: CSARSFLGEDSYEQYF

J gene: TRBJ2-7
D gene: TRBD2
clone size: large
V gene: TRBV11-2
CDR3 DNA: TGTGCCAGCAGCTCCTTCCCACTAGCGGGAGGATACGAGCAGTACTTC
CDR3 protein: CASSSFPLAGGYEQYF

J gene: TRBJ1-6
D gene: -
clone size: few
V gene: TRBV27
CDR3 DNA: TGTGCCAGCAGTTTGTACGGGGGGAATTCACCCCTCCACTTT
CDR3 protein: CASSLYGGNSPLHF

J gene: TRBJ2-1
D gene: -
clone size: -
V gene: TRBV11-2
CDR3 DNA: TGTGCCCGTAGCATGGGTAACAATGAGCAGTTTTTC
CDR3 protein: CARSMGNNEQFF

J gene: TRBJ2-2
D gene: -
clone size: -
V gene: TRBV11-2
CDR3 DNA: TGTGTCAGCAGCTTATTCAGGGACACCGGGGGGCCGTTTTTT
CDR3 protein: CVSSLFRDTGGPFF

J gene: TRBJ2-3
D gene: -
clone size: -
V gene: TRBV28
CDR3 DNA: TGTGCCAGCAGTCAATACGATGATACGCGGTATTTT
CDR3 protein: CASSQYDDTRYF

J gene: TRBJ2-7
D gene: -
clone size: -
V gene: TRBV11-2
CDR3 DNA: TGTGCCAGCAGCCCCTCCTACGAGCAGTACTTC
CDR3 protein: CASSPSYEQYF

J gene: TRBJ2-1
D gene: -
clone size: -
V gene: TRBV11-2
CDR3 DNA: TGTGCCAGCAGCCCGACCCGAGGCCAAGAGACTCAGTTCTTC
CDR3 protein: CASSPTRGQETQFF

J gene: TRBJ1-1
D gene: -
clone size: -
V gene: TRBV11-2
CDR3 DNA: TGTGCCAGCAGCTTGGGGGGACGTAGGGGCCTATCGATCTTT
CDR3 protein: CASSLGGRRGLSIF

J gene: TRBJ2-4
D gene: -
clone size: -
V gene: TRBV6-5
CDR3 DNA: TGTGCCAGCAGTTACCGGGGCCGCCTAGCCAAAAACATTCAGTACTTC
CDR3 protein: CASSYRGRLAKNIQYF

J gene: TRBJ2-3
D gene: -
clone size: -
V gene: TRBV29-1
CDR3 DNA: -
CDR3 protein: CSVGGGTSGDIIADTRYF

J gene: TRBJ2-7
D gene: TRBD2
clone size: -
V gene: TRBV7-9
CDR3 DNA: TGTCCCAGCAGCTTCCAAGGGACTAGCGAGTACGAGCAGTACTTC
CDR3 protein: CPSSFQGTSEYEQYF

J gene: TRBJ2-1
D gene: TRBD2
clone size: many
V gene: TRBV10-3
CDR3 DNA: TGTGCCATCAGTTCTCCACTAGCGGGAGGGCGGAGCGAGCAGTTCTTC
CDR3 protein: CAISSPLAGGRSEQFF

J gene: TRBJ2-5
D gene: TRBD1
clone size: -
V gene: TRBV11-2
CDR3 DNA: TGCGCCAGCAGCTTTGACCAGGGACAGCACCAGGAGACCCAGTACTTC
CDR3 protein: CASSFDQGQHQETQYF

J gene: TRBJ2-7
D gene: TRBD2
clone size: many
V gene: TRBV4-2
CDR3 DNA: TGTGCCAGCAGCCAAGATGGGACTAGCGGGCTGAGCTCCTACGAGCAGTACTTC
CDR3 protein: CASSQDGTSGLSSYEQYF

J gene: TRBJ2-1
D gene: TRBD2
clone size: -
V gene: TRBV6-2/TRBV6-3
CDR3 DNA: TGTGCCAGCAGTGCCGGGACTAGTGCTTACAATGAGCAGTTCTTC
CDR3 protein: CASSAGTSAYNEQFF

J gene: TRBJ2-1
D gene: TRBD1
clone size: -
V gene: TRBV11-2
CDR3 DNA: TGTGCCAGCAGCCGCGACAGGGGGGATGTCAACAATGAGCAGTTATTC
CDR3 protein: CASSRDRGDVNNEQLF

J gene: TRBJ2-2
D gene: -
clone size: -
V gene: TRBV11-3
CDR3 DNA: TGTGCCAGCAGCCCCGGGGCCGGGGAGCTGTCTTTT
CDR3 protein: CASSPGAGELSF

J gene: TRBJ1-1
D gene: TRBD1
clone size: -
V gene: TRBV19
CDR3 DNA: TGTGCCAGTAGTCCGGGACAGATCGGGGCTGAAGCTTTCTTT
CDR3 protein: CASSPGQIGAEAFF

J gene: TRBJ2-7
D gene: -
clone size: -
V gene: TRBV11-2
CDR3 DNA: TGTGCCAGCAGCTTAAGTCGATCTAGCCTGGGTCGGTTTGAGCAGTACTTC
CDR3 protein: CASSLSRSSLGRFEQYF

J gene: TRBJ1-1
D gene: -
clone size: -
V gene: TRBV30
CDR3 DNA: TGTGCCCGCCGTTCAGGGATGGCTGAAGCTTTCTTT
CDR3 protein: CARRSGMAEAFF

J gene: TRBJ2-5
D gene: -
clone size: -
V gene: TRBV5-4
CDR3 DNA: TGTGCCAGCAGCTTTACAGGGTCCCAAGAGACCCAGTACTTC
CDR3 protein: CASSFTGSQETQYF

J gene: TRBJ2-5
D gene: -
clone size: -
V gene: TRBV11-2
CDR3 DNA: TGTGCCAGCCTCTTGGGAGAGACCCAGTACTTC
CDR3 protein: CASLLGETQYF

J gene: TRBJ2-3
D gene: TRBD2
clone size: few
V gene: TRBV11-2
CDR3 DNA: TGTGCCAGCAGCTTTCCAGCGGGAGGTACGCAGTATTTT
CDR3 protein: CASSFPAGGTQYF

J gene: TRBJ2-7
D gene: TRBD1
clone size: -
V gene: TRBV11-2
CDR3 DNA: TGTGCCAGCAGCTTAACCGGGACAGGGCCCCCCGAGCAGTACTTC
CDR3 protein: CASSLTGTGPPEQYF

J gene: TRBJ2-1
D gene: TRBD2
clone size: -
V gene: TRBV11-3
CDR3 DNA: TGTGCCAGCAGCTCGAGTGGGGAGGGTCAGCAATTCTTC
CDR3 protein: CASSSSGEGQQFF

J gene: TRBJ1-1
D gene: -
clone size: -
V gene: TRBV20-1
CDR3 DNA: TGCAGTGCTAGGGGGGTTACTGAAGCTTTCTTT
CDR3 protein: CSARGVTEAFF

J gene: TRBJ2-7
D gene: -
clone size: -
V gene: TRBV7-9
CDR3 DNA: TGTGCCAGCAGCCCTACCTCAGGTGGGACAAAGTCCCACGAGCAGTACTTC
CDR3 protein: CASSPTSGGTKSHEQYF

J gene: TRBJ2-1
D gene: -
clone size: once
V gene: TRBV11-1
CDR3 DNA: TGTGCCAGCGGTAAAGGCGGGTTTTGGAATGAGCAGTTCTTC
CDR3 protein: CASGKGGFWNEQFF

J gene: TRBJ2-1
D gene: -
clone size: -
V gene: TRBV18
CDR3 DNA: TGTGCCAGCTCACCTAGCCCCCCGGGTTACAATGAGCAGTTCTTC
CDR3 protein: CASSPSPPGYNEQFF

J gene: TRBJ2-1
D gene: TRBD2
clone size: -
V gene: TRBV6-1
CDR3 DNA: TGTGCCAGCCTACTCGCTAGCGGATACAATGAGCAGTTCTTC
CDR3 protein: CASLLASGYNEQFF

J gene: TRBJ2-7
D gene: TRBD2
clone size: many
V gene: TRBV4-1
CDR3 DNA: TGCGCCAGCAGCCAAGATCCGTCTGCTAGCGGGAATTACGAGCAGTACTTC
CDR3 protein: CASSQDPSASGNYEQYF

J gene: TRBJ1-1
D gene: -
clone size: once
V gene: TRBV6-5
CDR3 DNA: TGTGCCAGCAGCCCGGACAGCCCAACGATTGGAGCTTTCTTT
CDR3 protein: CASSPDSPTIGAFF

J gene: TRBJ1-5
D gene: -
clone size: once
V gene: TRBV11-2
CDR3 DNA: TGTGCCAGCAGCTTGAGCGACGCCAATCAGCCCCAGCATTTT
CDR3 protein: CASSLSDANQPQHF

J gene: TRBJ2-3
D gene: TRBD1
clone size: few
V gene: TRBV24-1
CDR3 DNA: TGTGCCACCAGTGACTTCGGGACAGAAGATACGCAGTATTTT
CDR3 protein: CATSDFGTEDTQYF

J gene: TRBJ2-2
D gene: TRBD2
clone size: once
V gene: TRBV11-2
CDR3 DNA: TGTGCCAGCAGCTTAGAAGTTGGGACTAGCGGCACCGGGGAGCTGTTTTTT
CDR3 protein: CASSLEVGTSGTGELFF

J gene: TRBJ2-7
D gene: TRBD1
clone size: many
V gene: TRBV5-1
CDR3 DNA: TGCGCCAGCAGCTTGGTCGGGGGACAGGCGGTATCCGAGCAGTACTTC
CDR3 protein: CASSLVGGQAVSEQYF

J gene: TRBJ2-5
D gene: -
clone size: -
V gene: TRBV20-1
CDR3 DNA: TGCATTGCTAGGCGTGGACTGACCCAAGAGACCCAGTACTTC
CDR3 protein: CIARRGLTQETQYF

J gene: TRBJ2-7
D gene: TRBD2
clone size: medium-sized
V gene: TRBV12-3/TRBV12-4
CDR3 DNA: TGTGCCAGCAGCCCTAGCGGGACCTACGAGCAGTACTTC
CDR3 protein: CASSPSGTYEQYF

J gene: TRBJ2-1
D gene: TRBD2
clone size: -
V gene: TRBV20-1
CDR3 DNA: TGCAGTGCTAGAGCTCCGACTAGCTGGAGAAATGGTAAGCAGTTCTTC
CDR3 protein: CSARAPTSWRNGKQFF

J gene: TRBJ2-2
D gene: -
clone size: once
V gene: TRBV29-1
CDR3 DNA: TGCAGCGTTGAGGGCGGCGCCGGGGAGCTGCTTTTT
CDR3 protein: CSVEGGAGELLF

J gene: TRBJ1-1
D gene: -
clone size: -
V gene: TRBV6-6
CDR3 DNA: TGTGCCAGCAGTTATGAGTGGGCTGGGGTAGCTTTCTTT
CDR3 protein: CASSYEWAGVAFF

J gene: TRBJ2-7
D gene: -
clone size: -
V gene: TRBV6-5
CDR3 DNA: TGTGCCGGCAGTTGGCAGAACAGGGTAGGCCTCCCCTACGAGCAGTACTTC
CDR3 protein: CAGSWQNRVGLPYEQYF

J gene: TRBJ2-2
D gene: -
clone size: -
V gene: TRBV29-1
CDR3 DNA: TGCAGTGTTGAGCACAGGGACACCGGGGACCTGTTTTTT
CDR3 protein: CSVEHRDTGDLFF

J gene: TRBJ1-1
D gene: -
clone size: -
V gene: TRBV20-1
CDR3 DNA: TGCAGTGCTGCCCCCCAGGGGCCGTGCACTGAAGCTTTCTTT
CDR3 protein: CSAAPQGPCTEAFF